This is a list of T cell receptor beta chains from one sample in a study of T cell responses to AZD1222 COVID-19 vaccine. Produced via immunoSEQ multiplex PCR; TCRdb's table is partial and in-frame only. The sample consists of about 130,000 clones, 86% of them appearing once. Sequences were derived from peripheral blood, sampled on day 0 of AZD1222 vaccination. The receptors derive from an adult in good health. Each CDR3 is given with its conserved first and last residue. A D gene is named only where the DNA matches it firmly. Rows give clone size only sometimes, using once, few, many, or a class for an expanded clone.

TRBV7-2,NA,TRBJ2-1,NA,CASSRRAPYNEQFF,TGTGCCAGCAGTCGCAGGGCCCCTTACAATGAGCAGTTCTTC
TRBV3-1/TRBV3-2,TRBD1,TRBJ1-5,NA,CASSQGDRANQPQHF,TGTGCCAGCAGCCAAGGGGACAGGGCTAATCAGCCCCAGCATTTT
TRBV30,NA,TRBJ2-2,few,CAWSVGDNTGELFF,TGTGCCTGGAGTGTAGGTGACAACACCGGGGAGCTGTTTTTT
TRBV5-1,TRBD1,TRBJ2-1,NA,CASRLAGTEYNEQFF,TGCGCCAGCAGGTTGGCCGGGACAGAATACAATGAGCAGTTCTTC
TRBV6-5,NA,TRBJ2-4,NA,CASSSHGGKGIQYF,TGTGCCAGCAGTTCCCACGGGGGAAAGGGGATTCAGTACTTC
TRBV4-1,NA,TRBJ2-7,once,CASSPANSGYEQYF,TGCGCCAGCAGCCCTGCAAATTCTGGATACGAGCAGTACTTC
TRBV28,TRBD2,TRBJ2-1,once,CASPPIAGDSYNEQFF,TGTGCCAGCCCTCCAATAGCGGGAGATTCCTACAATGAGCAGTTCTTC
TRBV7-3,TRBD1,TRBJ2-1,NA,CASSPTGANEQFF,TGTGCCAGCAGCCCAACAGGGGCCAATGAGCAGTTCTTC
TRBV7-8,NA,TRBJ1-2,NA,CASSWGTLSYGYTF,TGTGCCAGCAGCTGGGGCACCCTCTCTTATGGCTACACCTTC
TRBV28,NA,TRBJ1-1,NA,CASSPFLGTMNTEAFF,TGTGCCAGCAGCCCTTTTCTTGGGACCATGAACACTGAAGCTTTCTTT
TRBV13,NA,TRBJ2-5,NA,CASSPPAGPKETQYF,TGTGCCAGCAGCCCGCCGGCGGGACCCAAAGAGACCCAGTACTTC
TRBV7-8,NA,TRBJ2-3,NA,CASTLGTHTDTQYF,TGTGCCAGCACCCTCGGGACCCACACAGATACGCAGTATTTT
TRBV19,NA,TRBJ1-2,NA,CASSIGRIGDAGYTF,TGTGCCAGTAGTATCGGTCGGATAGGCGACGCTGGCTACACCTTC
TRBV11-2,NA,TRBJ1-2,NA,CASSPLGGAGGYTF,TGTGCCAGCAGTCCCCTGGGGGGGGCGGGTGGCTACACCTTC
TRBV18,NA,TRBJ2-3,NA,CASSLGSGTDTQYF,TGTGCCAGCTCACTGGGGAGCGGCACAGATACGCAGTATTTT
TRBV6-1,TRBD2,TRBJ2-5,few,CASSGTSGGVQETQYF,TGTGCCAGCAGTGGGACTAGCGGGGGAGTTCAAGAGACCCAGTACTTC
TRBV7-9,NA,TRBJ2-1,NA,CASSKPRLENNEQFF,TGTGCCAGCAGCAAACCGAGACTCGAGAACAATGAGCAGTTCTTC